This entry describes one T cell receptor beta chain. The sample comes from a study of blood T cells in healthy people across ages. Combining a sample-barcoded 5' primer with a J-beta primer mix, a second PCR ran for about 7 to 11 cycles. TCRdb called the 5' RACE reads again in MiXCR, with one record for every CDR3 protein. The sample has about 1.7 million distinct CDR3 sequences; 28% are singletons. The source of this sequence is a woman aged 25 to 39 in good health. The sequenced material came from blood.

The CDR3 nucleotides are TGTGCCAGCAGTGCCTCCGGGACGGCTAACTATGGCTACACCTTC. As protein: CASSASGTANYGYTF. The genes are TRBV25-1 and TRBJ1-2, with a tentative D call TRBD1 (5 bases). Germline lookup yields CDR1 MGHDK and CDR2 SYGVNS. The CDR3 runs to 15 residues. Trimming shortened V by 4 bases and J by 0 bases, and 12 bases separated the two germline ends.